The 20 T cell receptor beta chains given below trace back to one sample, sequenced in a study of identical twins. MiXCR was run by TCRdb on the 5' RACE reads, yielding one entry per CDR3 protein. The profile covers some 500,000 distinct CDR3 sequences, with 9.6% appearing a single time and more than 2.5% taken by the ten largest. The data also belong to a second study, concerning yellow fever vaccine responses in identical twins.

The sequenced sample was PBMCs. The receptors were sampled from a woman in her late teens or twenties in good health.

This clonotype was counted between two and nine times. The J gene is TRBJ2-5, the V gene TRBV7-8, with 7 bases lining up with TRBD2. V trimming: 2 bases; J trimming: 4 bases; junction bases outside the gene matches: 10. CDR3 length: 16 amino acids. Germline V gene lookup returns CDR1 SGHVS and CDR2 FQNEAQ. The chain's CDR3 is CASSLKSYGGGETQYF. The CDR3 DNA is TGTGCCAGCAGCTTAAAATCTTACGGCGGGGGAGAGACCCAGTACTTC.

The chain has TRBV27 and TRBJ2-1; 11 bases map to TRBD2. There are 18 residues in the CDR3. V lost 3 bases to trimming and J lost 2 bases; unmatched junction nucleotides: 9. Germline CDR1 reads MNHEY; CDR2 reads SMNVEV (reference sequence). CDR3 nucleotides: TGTGCCAGCAGTTTGGGACTAGCGGTCTCGGCCCCCTACAATGAGCAGTTCTTC. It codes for CASSLGLAVSAPYNEQFF.

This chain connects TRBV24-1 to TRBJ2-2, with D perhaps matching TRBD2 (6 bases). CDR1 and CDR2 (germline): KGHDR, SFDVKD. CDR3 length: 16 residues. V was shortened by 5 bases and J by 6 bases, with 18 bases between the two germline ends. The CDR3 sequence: CATSAELVAEPGELFF. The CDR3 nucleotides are TGTGCCACCAGTGCTGAATTGGTAGCGGAGCCCGGGGAGCTGTTTTTT.

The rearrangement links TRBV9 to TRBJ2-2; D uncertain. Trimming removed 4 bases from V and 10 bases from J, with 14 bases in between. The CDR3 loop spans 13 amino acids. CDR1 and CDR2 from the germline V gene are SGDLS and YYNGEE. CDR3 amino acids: CASSLRSSPELFF. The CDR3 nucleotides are TGTGCCAGCAGCCTTCGGTCCAGCCCGGAGCTGTTTTTT.

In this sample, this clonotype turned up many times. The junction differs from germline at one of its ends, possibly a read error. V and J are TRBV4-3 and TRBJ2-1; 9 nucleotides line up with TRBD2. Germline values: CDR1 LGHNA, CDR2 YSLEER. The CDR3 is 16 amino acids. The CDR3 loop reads CASGHSGSSSYNEQFF. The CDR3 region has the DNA TGCGCCAGCGGCCATAGCGGGAGTAGTTCCTACAATGAGCAGTTCTTC.

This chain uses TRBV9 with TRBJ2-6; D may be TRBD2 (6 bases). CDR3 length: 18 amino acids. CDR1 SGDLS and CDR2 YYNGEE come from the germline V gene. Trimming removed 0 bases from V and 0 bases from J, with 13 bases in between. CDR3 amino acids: CASSVVPGVGSGANVLTF. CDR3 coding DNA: TGTGCCAGCAGCGTAGTCCCGGGGGTAGGCTCTGGGGCCAACGTCCTGACTTTC.

This CDR3 is CATSDRVELFF. Written as DNA, the CDR3 is TGTGCCACCAGTGATAGGGTGGAGCTGTTTTTT. The chain carries TRBV24-1 and TRBJ2-2; D remains unclear. The ends were cut back, 3 bases at V and 10 bases at J, with 5 bases in the middle. Germline CDR1 and CDR2: KGHDR and SFDVKD. The CDR3 consists of 11 residues.

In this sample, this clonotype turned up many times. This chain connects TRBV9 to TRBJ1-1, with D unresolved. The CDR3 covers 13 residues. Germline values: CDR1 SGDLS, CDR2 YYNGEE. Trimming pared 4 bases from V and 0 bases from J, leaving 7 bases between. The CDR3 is CASSPDMNTEAFF. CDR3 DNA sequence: TGTGCCAGCAGCCCTGACATGAACACTGAAGCTTTCTTT. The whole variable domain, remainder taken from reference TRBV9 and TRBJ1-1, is DSGVTQTPKHLITATGQRVTLRCSPRSGDLSVYWYQQSLDQGLQFLIQYYNGEERAKGNILERFSAQQFPDLHSELNLSSLELGDSALYFCASSPDMNTEAFFGQGTRLTVV.

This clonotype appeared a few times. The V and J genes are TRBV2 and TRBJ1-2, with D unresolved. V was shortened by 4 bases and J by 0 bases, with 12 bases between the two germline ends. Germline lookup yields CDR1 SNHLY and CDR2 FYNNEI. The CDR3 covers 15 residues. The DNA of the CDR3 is TGTGCCAGCAGTGTAGGCGGAGGCGCTAACTATGGCTACACCTTC. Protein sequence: CASSVGGGANYGYTF.

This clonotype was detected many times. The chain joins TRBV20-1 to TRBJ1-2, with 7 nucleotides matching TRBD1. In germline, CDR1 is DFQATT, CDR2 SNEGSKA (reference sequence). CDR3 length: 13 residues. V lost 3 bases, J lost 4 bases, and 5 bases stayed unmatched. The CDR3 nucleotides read TGCAGTGCTAGTGAACAGGGGACCTATGGCTACACCTTC. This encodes CSASEQGTYGYTF.

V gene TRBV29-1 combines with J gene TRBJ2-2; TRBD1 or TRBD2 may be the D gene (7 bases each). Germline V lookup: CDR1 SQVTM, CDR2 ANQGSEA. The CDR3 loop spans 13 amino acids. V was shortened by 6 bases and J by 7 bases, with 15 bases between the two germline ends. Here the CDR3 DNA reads TGCAGCGTAAAGGGAGGGGGCCACGGGGAGCTGTTTTTT. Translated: CSVKGGGHGELFF.

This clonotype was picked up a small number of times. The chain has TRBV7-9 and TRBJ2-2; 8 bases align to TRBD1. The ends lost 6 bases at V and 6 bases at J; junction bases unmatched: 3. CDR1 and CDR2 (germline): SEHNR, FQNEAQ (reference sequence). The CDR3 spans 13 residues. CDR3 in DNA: TGTGCCAGCAGGCGGACAGGGCCCGGGGAGCTGTTTTTT. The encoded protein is CASRRTGPGELFF.

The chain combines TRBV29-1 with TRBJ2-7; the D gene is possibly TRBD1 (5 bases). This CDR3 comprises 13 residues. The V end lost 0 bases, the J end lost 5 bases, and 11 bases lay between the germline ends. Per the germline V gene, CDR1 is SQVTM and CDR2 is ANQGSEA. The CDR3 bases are TGCAGCGTTGAAGACCGCAGGGTCCACGAGCAGTACTTC. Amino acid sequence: CSVEDRRVHEQYF.

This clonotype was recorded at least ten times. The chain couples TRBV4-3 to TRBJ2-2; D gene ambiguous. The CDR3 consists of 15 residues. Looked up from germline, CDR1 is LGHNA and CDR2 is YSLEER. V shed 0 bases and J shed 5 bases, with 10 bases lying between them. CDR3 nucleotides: TGCGCCAGCAGCCAAGATCTTTTAAGAACCGGGGAGCTGTTTTTT. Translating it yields CASSQDLLRTGELFF.

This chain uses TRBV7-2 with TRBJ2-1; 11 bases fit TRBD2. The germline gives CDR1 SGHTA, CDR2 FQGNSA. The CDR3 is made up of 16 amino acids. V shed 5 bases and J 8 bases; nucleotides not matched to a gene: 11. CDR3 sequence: CASSPSIAGGWDEQFF. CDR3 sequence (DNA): TGTGCCAGCAGCCCAAGTATAGCGGGAGGGTGGGATGAGCAGTTCTTC.

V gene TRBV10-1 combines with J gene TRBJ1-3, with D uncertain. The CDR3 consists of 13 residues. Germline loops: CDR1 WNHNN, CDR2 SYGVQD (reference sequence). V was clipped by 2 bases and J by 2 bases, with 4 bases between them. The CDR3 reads CASSEATGNTIYF. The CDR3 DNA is TGCGCCAGCAGTGAGGCAACTGGAAACACCATATATTTT.

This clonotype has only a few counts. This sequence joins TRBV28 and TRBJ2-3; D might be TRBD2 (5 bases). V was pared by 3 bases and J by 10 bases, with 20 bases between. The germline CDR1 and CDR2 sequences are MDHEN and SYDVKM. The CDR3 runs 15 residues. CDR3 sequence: CASSLVGATFLAQYF. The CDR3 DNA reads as TGTGCCAGCAGTTTGGTGGGAGCCACCTTCCTGGCGCAGTATTTT.

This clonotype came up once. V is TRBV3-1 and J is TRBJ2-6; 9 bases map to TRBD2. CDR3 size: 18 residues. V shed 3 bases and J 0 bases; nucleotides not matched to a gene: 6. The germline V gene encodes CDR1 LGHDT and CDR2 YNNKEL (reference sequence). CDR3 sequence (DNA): TGTGCCAGCAGCCAGGCTAGCGGGGCCTACTCTGGGGCCAACGTCCTGACTTTC. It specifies CASSQASGAYSGANVLTF.

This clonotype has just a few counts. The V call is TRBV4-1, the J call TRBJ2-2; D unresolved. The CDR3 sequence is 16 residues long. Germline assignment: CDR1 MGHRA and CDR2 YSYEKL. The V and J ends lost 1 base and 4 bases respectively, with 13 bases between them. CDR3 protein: CASSQAADVGTGELFF. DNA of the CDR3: TGCGCCAGCAGCCAAGCGGCAGACGTTGGCACCGGGGAGCTGTTTTTT.

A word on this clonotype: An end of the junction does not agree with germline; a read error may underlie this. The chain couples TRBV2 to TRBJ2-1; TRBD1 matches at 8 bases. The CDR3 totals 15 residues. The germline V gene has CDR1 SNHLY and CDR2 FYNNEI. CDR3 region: CVSSEDRGLHNEQFF. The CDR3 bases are TGTGTCAGCAGTGAAGACAGGGGCCTTCACAATGAGCAGTTCTTC.